The entry that follows covers one TCR beta chain sequence. Its antigen is as yet unknown. The method was immunoSEQ multiplex PCR; TCRdb's version includes in-frame clones alone and lacks a portion of them. Of some 630,000 clones listed, about 95% are singletons. Trimming shortened V by 0 bases and J by 3 bases, and 11 bases separated the two germline ends. The CDR3 length is 15 residues. Germline lookup yields CDR1 MNHNY and CDR2 SVGAGI (reference sequence). The data originate from a study of shared clonotypes between healthy human individuals. Whole-study findings and limits: Memory subsets had estimated richness that was generally smaller than that of naive subsets.

Naive CD8 cells were CD45RO-negative, positively selected for CCR7, excluding terminally differentiated effector memory CD45RA+ cells. Donors included only healthy HIV-negative adults lacking recent acute infections or vaccinations. All the donors were Caucasian adults who lived in Nashville, Tennessee. The chain joins TRBV6-6 to TRBJ2-5; D is ambiguous. Sequencing used naive CD8+ T cells sorted from blood. The origin of this receptor is a woman aged 25 to 45 in good health. CDR3 loop: CASSYSIVRKETQYF. The CDR3 DNA is TGTGCCAGCAGTTACTCGATAGTACGGAAAGAGACCCAGTACTTC.